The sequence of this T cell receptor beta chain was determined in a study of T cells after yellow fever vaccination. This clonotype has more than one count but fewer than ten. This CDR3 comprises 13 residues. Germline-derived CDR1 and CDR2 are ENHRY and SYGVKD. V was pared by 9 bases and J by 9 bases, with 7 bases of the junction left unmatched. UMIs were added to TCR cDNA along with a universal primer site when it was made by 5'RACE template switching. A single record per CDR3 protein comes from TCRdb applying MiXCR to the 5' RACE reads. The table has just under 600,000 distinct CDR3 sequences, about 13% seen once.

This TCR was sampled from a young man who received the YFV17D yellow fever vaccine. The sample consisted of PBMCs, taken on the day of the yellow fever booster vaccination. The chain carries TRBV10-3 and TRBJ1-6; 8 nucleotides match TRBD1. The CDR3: CAISGTGPSPLHF. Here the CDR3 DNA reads TGTGCCATTTCCGGGACAGGACCTTCACCCCTCCACTTT.